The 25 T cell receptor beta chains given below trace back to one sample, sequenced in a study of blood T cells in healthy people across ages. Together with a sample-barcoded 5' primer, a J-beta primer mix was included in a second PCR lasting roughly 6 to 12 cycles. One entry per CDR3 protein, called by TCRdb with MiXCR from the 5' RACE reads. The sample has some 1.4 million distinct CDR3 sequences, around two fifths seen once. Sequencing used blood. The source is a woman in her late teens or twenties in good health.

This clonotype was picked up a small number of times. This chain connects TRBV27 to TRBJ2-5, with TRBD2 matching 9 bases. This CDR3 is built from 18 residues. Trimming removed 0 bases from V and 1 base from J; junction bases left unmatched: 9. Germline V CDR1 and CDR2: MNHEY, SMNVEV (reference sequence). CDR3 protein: CASSLSPVIAGVQETQYF. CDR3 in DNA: TGTGCCAGCAGTTTATCCCCAGTGATAGCGGGGGTCCAAGAGACCCAGTACTTC.

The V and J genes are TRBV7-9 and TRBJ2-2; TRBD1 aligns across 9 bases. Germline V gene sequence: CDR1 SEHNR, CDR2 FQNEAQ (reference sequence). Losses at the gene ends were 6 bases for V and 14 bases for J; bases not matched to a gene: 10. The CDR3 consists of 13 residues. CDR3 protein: CASRGTGPHVLFF. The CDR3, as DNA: TGTGCCAGCAGAGGGACAGGGCCCCACGTCCTGTTTTTT.

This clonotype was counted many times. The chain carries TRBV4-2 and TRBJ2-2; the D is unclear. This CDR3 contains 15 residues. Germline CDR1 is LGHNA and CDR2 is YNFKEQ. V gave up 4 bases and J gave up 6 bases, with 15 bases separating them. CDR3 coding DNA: TGTGCCAGCAGCCCAGACATCTCGGGTGCCGGGGAGCTGTTTTTT. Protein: CASSPDISGAGELFF.

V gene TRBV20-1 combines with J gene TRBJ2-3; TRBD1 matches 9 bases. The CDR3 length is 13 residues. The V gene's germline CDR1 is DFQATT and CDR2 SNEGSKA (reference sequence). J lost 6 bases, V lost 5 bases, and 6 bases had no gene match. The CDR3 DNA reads TGCAGTGCTGGGGACAGGGCACGTGATACGCAGTATTTT. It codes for CSAGDRARDTQYF.

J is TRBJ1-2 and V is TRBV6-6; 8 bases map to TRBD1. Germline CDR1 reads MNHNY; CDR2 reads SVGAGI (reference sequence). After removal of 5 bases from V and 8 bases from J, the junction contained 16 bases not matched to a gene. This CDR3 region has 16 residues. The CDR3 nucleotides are TGTGCCAGCAGTAAAATTTCAGGGGGCGAGGGCGAGGGCTACACCTTC. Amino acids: CASSKISGGEGEGYTF.

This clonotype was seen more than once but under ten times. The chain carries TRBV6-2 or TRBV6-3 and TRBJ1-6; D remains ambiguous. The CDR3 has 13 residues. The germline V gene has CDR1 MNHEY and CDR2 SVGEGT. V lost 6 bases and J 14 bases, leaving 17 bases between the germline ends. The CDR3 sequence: CASRGWGNSALHF. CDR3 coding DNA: TGTGCCAGCAGGGGTTGGGGAAATTCGGCCCTCCACTTT.

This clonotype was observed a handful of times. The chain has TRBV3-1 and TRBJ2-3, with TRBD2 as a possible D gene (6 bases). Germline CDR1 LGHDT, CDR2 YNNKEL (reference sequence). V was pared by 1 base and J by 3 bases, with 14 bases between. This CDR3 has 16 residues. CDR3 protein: CASSQGQEGKTDTQYF. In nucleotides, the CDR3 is TGTGCCAGCAGCCAAGGTCAGGAGGGTAAGACAGATACGCAGTATTTT.

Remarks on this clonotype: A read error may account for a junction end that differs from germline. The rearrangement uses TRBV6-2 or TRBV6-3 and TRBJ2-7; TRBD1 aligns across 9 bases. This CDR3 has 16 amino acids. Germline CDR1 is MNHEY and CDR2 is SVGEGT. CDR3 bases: TGTGCCAGCAGTGAGGAATTGGGGACAGGGTCCTACGAGCGGTACTTC. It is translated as CASSEELGTGSYERYF.

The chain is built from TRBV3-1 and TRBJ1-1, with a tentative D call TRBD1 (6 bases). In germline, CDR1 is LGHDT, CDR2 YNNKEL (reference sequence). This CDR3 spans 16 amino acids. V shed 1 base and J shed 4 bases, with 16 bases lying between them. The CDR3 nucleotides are TGTGCCAGCAGCCAAGCCCGGGGGCGCGCGGTCACTGAAGCTTTCTTT. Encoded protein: CASSQARGRAVTEAFF.

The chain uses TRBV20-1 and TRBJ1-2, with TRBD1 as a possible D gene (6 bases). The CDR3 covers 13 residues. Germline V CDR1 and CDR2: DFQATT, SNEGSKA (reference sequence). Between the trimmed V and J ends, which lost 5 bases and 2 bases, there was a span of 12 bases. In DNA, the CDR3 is TGCAGTGCTGACGCGGACAGAAACTATGGCTACACCTTC. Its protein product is CSADADRNYGYTF.

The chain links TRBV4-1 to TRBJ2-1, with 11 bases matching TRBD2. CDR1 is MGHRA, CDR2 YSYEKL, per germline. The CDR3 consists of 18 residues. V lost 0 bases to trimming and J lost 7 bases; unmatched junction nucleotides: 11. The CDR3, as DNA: TGCGCCAGCAGCCAAGATCGGTGGCTAGCGGGGGGAGGGAATGAGCAGTTCTTC. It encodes CASSQDRWLAGGGNEQFF.

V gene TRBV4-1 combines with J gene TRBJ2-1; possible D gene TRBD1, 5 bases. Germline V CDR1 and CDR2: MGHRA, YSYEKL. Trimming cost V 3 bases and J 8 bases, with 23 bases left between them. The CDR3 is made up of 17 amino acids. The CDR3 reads CASSQLDSAEVVDEQFF. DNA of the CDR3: TGCGCCAGCAGCCAGTTAGACAGCGCCGAGGTTGTTGATGAGCAGTTCTTC.

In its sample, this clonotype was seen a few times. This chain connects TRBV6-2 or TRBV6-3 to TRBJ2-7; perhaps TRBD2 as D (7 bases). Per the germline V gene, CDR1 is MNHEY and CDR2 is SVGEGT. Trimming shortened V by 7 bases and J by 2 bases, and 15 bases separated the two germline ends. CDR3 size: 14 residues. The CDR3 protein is CASTRGGRAYEQYF. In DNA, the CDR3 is TGTGCCAGCACAAGGGGGGGAAGAGCCTACGAGCAGTACTTC.

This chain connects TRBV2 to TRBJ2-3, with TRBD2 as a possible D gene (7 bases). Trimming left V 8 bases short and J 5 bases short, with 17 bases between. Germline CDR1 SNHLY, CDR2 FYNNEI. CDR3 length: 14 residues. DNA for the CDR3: TGTGCCAGCGCCAGCGAGGGGGGGAGAGATACGCAGTATTTT. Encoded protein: CASASEGGRDTQYF.

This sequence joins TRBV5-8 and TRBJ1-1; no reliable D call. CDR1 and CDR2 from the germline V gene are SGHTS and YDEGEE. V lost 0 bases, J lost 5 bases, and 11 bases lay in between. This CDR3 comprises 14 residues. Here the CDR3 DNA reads TGTGCCAGCAGCTTGGCCCAGGCGGGGACTGAAGCTTTCTTT. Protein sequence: CASSLAQAGTEAFF.

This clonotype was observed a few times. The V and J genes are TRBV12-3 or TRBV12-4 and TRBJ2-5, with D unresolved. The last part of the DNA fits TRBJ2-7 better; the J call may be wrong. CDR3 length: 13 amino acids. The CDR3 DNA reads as TGTGCCAGCTTGGGTTACCCCTCTTACGAGCAGTACTTC. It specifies CASLGYPSYEQYF.

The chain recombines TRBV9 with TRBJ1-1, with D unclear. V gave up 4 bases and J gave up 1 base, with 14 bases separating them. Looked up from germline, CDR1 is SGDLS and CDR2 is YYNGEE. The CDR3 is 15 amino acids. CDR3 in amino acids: CASSSLEGTNTEAFF. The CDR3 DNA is TGTGCCAGCAGCTCATTGGAAGGAACGAACACTGAAGCTTTCTTT.

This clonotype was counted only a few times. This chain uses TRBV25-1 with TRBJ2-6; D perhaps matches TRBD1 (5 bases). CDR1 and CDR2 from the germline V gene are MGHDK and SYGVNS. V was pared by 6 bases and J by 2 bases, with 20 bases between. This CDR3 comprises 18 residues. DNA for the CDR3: TGTGCCAGCAGCGATGACAGTGGCTTTGGCGCTGGGGCCAACGTCCTGACTTTC. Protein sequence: CASSDDSGFGAGANVLTF.

The CDR3 coding sequence is TGTGCCAGCTCACCACAGGAAGGGGCGTTCGAGCAGTACTTC. The encoded protein is CASSPQEGAFEQYF. The J gene is TRBJ2-5, the V gene TRBV18, with a weak D call TRBD1 (5 bases). The J call may be mistaken, given a closer DNA end match to TRBJ2-7. This CDR3 is 14 amino acids long. CDR1 is KGHSH, CDR2 LQKENI, per germline.

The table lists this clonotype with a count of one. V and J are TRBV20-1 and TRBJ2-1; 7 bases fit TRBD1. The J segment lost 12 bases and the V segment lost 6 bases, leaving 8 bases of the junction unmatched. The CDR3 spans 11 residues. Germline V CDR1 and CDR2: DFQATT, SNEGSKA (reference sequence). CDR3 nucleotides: TGCAGTGCCCCTACAGGGGAAGGGCAGTTCTTC. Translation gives CSAPTGEGQFF.

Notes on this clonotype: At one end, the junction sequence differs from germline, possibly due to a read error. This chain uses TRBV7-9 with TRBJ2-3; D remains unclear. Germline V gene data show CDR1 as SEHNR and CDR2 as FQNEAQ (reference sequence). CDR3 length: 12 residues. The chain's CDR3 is CASSLATDMQYF. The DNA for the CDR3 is TGTGCCAGCAGCTTAGCGACGGATATGCAGTATTTT.

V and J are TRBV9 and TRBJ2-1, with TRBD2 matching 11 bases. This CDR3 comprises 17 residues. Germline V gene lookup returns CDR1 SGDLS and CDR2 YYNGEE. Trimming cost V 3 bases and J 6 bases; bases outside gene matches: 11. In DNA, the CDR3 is TGTGCCAGCAGCGATGACCATAGCGGGGGGGTATCCAATGAGCAGTTCTTC. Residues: CASSDDHSGGVSNEQFF.

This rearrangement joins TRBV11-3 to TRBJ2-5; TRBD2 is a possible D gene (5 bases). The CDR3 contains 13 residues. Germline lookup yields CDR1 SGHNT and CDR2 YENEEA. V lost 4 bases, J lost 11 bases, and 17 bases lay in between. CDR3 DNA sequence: TGTGCCAGCAGCTCCGAGGACTCCAATGAGCAGTACTTC. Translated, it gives CASSSEDSNEQYF.

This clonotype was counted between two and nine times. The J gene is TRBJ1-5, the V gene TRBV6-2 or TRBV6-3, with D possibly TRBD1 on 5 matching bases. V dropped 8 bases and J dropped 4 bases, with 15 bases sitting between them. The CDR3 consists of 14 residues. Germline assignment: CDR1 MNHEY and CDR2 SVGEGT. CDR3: CASRPQVPNQPQHF. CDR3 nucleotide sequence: TGTGCCAGCCGGCCACAGGTTCCAAATCAGCCCCAGCATTTT.

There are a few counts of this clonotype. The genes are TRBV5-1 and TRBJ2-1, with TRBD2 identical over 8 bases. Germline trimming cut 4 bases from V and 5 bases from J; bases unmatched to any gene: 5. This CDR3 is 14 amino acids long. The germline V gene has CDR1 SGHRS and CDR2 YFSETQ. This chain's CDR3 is CASSPVTSDNEQFF. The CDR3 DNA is TGCGCCAGCAGCCCAGTGACTAGCGACAATGAGCAGTTCTTC.